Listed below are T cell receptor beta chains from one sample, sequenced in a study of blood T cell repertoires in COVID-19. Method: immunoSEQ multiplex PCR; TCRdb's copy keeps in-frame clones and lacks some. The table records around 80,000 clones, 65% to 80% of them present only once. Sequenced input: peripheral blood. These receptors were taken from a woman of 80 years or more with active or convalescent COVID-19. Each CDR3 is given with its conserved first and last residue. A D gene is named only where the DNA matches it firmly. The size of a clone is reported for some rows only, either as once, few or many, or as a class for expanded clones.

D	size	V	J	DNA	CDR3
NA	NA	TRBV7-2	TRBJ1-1	TGTGCCAGCAGCCCCGAGGTGAACACTGAAGCTTTCTTT	CASSPEVNTEAFF
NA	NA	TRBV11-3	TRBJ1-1	TGTGCCAGCAGCCTAGACAGGATGTCCCAAGCTTTCTTT	CASSLDRMSQAFF
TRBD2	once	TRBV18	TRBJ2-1	TGTGCCAGCTCACTGGGACTAGCGGGGGACAATGAGCAGTTCTTC	CASSLGLAGDNEQFF
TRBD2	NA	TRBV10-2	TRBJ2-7	TGCGCCAGCAATAGAGCCGGGACTAGCGGGGGGATAACCTACGAGCAGTACTTC	CASNRAGTSGGITYEQYF
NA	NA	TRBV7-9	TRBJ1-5	TGTGCCAGCAGCAGGGGGGGACTGTCCAATCAGCCCCAGCATTTT	CASSRGGLSNQPQHF
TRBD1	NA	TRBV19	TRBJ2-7	TGTGCCAGTAGTGCCGGGACAGGATCGATCTACGAGCAGTACTTC	CASSAGTGSIYEQYF
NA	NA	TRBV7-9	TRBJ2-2	TGTGCCAGCAGCTTAGGTTCAGGGACGAACACCGGGGAGCTGTTTTTT	CASSLGSGTNTGELFF
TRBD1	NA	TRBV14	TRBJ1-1	TGTGCCAGCAGCCTCCGGACAGGGGGCAGAAACACTGAAGCTTTCTTT	CASSLRTGGRNTEAFF
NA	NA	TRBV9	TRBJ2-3	TGTGCCAGCAGCGGTAGCGGTTTCTACACAGATACGCAGTATTTT	CASSGSGFYTDTQYF
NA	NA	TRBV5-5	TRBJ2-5	TGTGCCAGCAGCTTGGTCACAGACAGGGAGACCCAGTACTTC	CASSLVTDRETQYF
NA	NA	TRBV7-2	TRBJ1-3	TGTGCCAGCAGCAGAGACCTTATCGGGGGCTCTGGAAACACCATATATTTT	CASSRDLIGGSGNTIYF
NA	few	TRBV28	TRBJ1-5	TGTGCCAGCAGTTTAGGGGGCTTAACGATCCAGCCCCAGCATTTT	CASSLGGLTIQPQHF
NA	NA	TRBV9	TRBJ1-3	TGTGCCAGCAGCGTAGTTTCCGGCACCATATATTTT	CASSVVSGTIYF
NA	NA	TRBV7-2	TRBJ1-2	TGTGCCAGCAGCTTATTTCCGCAGTCACCTAACTATGGCTACACCTTC	CASSLFPQSPNYGYTF
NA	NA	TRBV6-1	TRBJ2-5	TGTGCCAGCAGTGACCCCGCCGGAGGTATCCAAGAGACCCAGTACTTC	CASSDPAGGIQETQYF
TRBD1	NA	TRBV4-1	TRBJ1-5	TGCGCCAGCAGCCGGACAGGACCCATAAATCAGCCCCAGCATTTT	CASSRTGPINQPQHF
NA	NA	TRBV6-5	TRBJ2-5	TGTGCCTCAAACGTGGGACTCCAAGAGACCCAGTACTTC	CASNVGLQETQYF
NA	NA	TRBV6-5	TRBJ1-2	TGTGCCAGCAGTTACGGAGGGACCCCCGCGATCCGCTACACCTTC	CASSYGGTPAIRYTF
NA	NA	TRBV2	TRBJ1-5	TGTGCCAGCAGTGATGAGATCTATAGCAATCAGCCCCAGCATTTT	CASSDEIYSNQPQHF
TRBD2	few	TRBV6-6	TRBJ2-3	TGTGCCAGCAGGGAGCGGGGGGGCCCAGATACGCAGTATTTT	CASRERGGPDTQYF
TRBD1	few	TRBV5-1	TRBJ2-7	TGCGCCAGCAGCTTGGGGACAGGCTACTCCTACGAGCAGTACTTC	CASSLGTGYSYEQYF
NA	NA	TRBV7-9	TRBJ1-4	TGTGCCAGCAGCTTAGCTTGGACTCAGAGTAATGAAAAACTGTTTTTT	CASSLAWTQSNEKLFF
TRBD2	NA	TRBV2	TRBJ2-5	TGTGCCAGCAGTCCCCATACTAGCGGGCAAGAGACCCAGTACTTC	CASSPHTSGQETQYF
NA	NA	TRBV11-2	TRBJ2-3	TGTGCCAGCAGCTTAGTAGGGGTAACAGATACGCAGTATTTT	CASSLVGVTDTQYF
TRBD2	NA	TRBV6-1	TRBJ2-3	TGTGCCAGCAGTGAAGTGGGACTAGGGAGAGGGGGGCAGTATTTT	CASSEVGLGRGGQYF
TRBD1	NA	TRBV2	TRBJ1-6	TGTGCCAGCAGTTGGGACAGGGGGGCTTCACCCCTCCACTTT	CASSWDRGASPLHF
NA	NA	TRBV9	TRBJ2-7	TGTGCCAGCACCCCGGAACAGGATTCCTACGAGCAGTACTTC	CASTPEQDSYEQYF
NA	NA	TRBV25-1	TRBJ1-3	TGTGCCAGCAGTGACGGCCGCGGAACTGGAAACACCATATATTTT	CASSDGRGTGNTIYF
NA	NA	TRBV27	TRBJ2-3	TGTGCCAGCAGTCAGACCCGACAGGGCACAGATACGCAGTATTTT	CASSQTRQGTDTQYF
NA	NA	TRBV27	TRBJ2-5	TGTGCCAGCAGTTTATCGGGGGGTGGGGAGACCCAGTACTTC	CASSLSGGGETQYF
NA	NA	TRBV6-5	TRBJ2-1	TGTGCCAGCAGAGTTCCGGGACAATGGGGGCAGTTCTTC	CASRVPGQWGQFF